This TCR beta chain was obtained from a study of cytomegalovirus exposure and HLA in healthy donors. Study-level background: According to later analysis, the same platform produced the approximately 130 validation and several hundred first-cohort repertoires. Overall study findings and caveats: Cytomegalovirus-associated TCR beta chains were listed, numbering 164. In the 120 or so validation repertoires, approximately 94% of cluster scores exceeded 0, per a later analysis.

With 3 bases removed from V and 1 base from J, the gap between germline ends came to 6 bases. The CDR3 is made up of 13 amino acids. The germline CDR1 and CDR2 sequences are KGHSH and LQKENI. A word on this clone: The antigen is undetermined.

Measured with immunoSEQ multiplex PCR; TCRdb has only the in-frame clones, and not every one. Seen here are some 200,000 clones, 84% observed once, and the top ten hold approximately 3%. The donors were part of the roughly 120-subject validation cohort, which stood apart from the 666-subject first cohort. The TCR was taken from a woman under 30 in good health and CMV-seropositive. Source material: PBMCs. This chain connects TRBV18 to TRBJ1-1; D ambiguous. The DNA for the CDR3 is TGTGCCAGCTCACCGAAACAGAACACTGAAGCTTTCTTT. It specifies CASSPKQNTEAFF.